The 26 T cell receptor beta chains reported below all come from one sample, sequenced in a study of circulating tumor DNA in untreated peripheral T-cell lymphoma. The repertoire was sequenced with immunoSEQ multiplex PCR; TCRdb's copy has only in-frame clones and lacks some. The sample holds about 1,100 clones; more than 75% are singletons and the top ten take less than 8%. Input material: tumor tissue. The receptors shown here come from a human donor with peripheral T-cell lymphoma.

This rearrangement joins TRBV30 to TRBJ2-5; D might be TRBD1 (5 bases). The V gene lost 3 bases and the J gene lost 2 bases, with 10 bases spanning the gap. CDR3 length equals 13 residues. Germline CDR1 is GTSNPN and CDR2 is SVGIG (reference sequence). CDR3: CAWSQGGQETQYF. The DNA for the CDR3 is TGTGCCTGGAGCCAGGGTGGACAAGAGACCCAGTACTTC.

The J gene is TRBJ2-3, the V gene TRBV19; 12 positions agree with TRBD2. This CDR3 is built from 17 residues. V dropped 6 bases and J dropped 3; count of bases not matched to a gene: 10. In germline, CDR1 is LNHDA, CDR2 SQIVND (reference sequence). In DNA form, the CDR3 reads TGTGCCAGTAGCTCCCTGACTAGCGGGAGTGGGACAGATACGCAGTATTTT. This sequence encodes CASSSLTSGSGTDTQYF. The full variable domain, in which reference TRBV19 and TRBJ2-3 provide the parts outside the CDR3, is DGGITQSPKYLFRKEGQNVTLSCEQNLNHDAMYWYRQDPGQGLRLIYYSQIVNDFQKGDIAEGYSVSREKKESFPLTVTSAQKNPTAFYLCASSSLTSGSGTDTQYFGPGTRLTVL.

The genes are TRBV5-1 and TRBJ1-4, with 12 nucleotides matching TRBD1. The germline gives CDR1 SGHRS, CDR2 YFSETQ. The ends lost 4 bases at V and 7 bases at J; junction bases unmatched: 5. The CDR3 is 15 residues long. The CDR3, as DNA: TGCGCCAGCAGCCCCGGGACAGGGGGCGGTGAAAAACTGTTTTTT. It is translated as CASSPGTGGGEKLFF.

The chain recombines TRBV11-3 with TRBJ1-4; 7 nucleotides agree with TRBD1. The CDR3 runs to 15 residues. The V and J ends lost 3 bases and 3 bases, in that order; junction bases with no gene match: 4. Germline values: CDR1 SGHNT, CDR2 YENEEA. The CDR3 DNA is TGTGCCAGCAGCTTGCCCGGGACAGCTAATGAAAAACTGTTTTTT. Encoded protein: CASSLPGTANEKLFF. Drawing the rest from reference TRBV11-3 and TRBJ1-4, the complete variable domain is EAGVVQSPRYKIIEKKQPVAFWCNPISGHNTLYWYLQNLGQGPELLIRYENEEAVDDSQLPKDRFSAERLKGVDSTLKIQPAELGDSAVYLCASSLPGTANEKLFFGSGTQLSVL.

The rearrangement joins TRBV7-7 to TRBJ2-3; tentatively, D is TRBD1 or TRBD2 (5 bases each). Germline V gene data show CDR1 as SSHAT and CDR2 as FNYEAQ (reference sequence). The CDR3 is made up of 16 amino acids. V lost 5 bases and J 3 bases, leaving 18 bases between the germline ends. In DNA, the CDR3 is TGTGCCAGCAGCCCGAGATCCGGGGACCCAACAGATACGCAGTATTTT. Its translation is CASSPRSGDPTDTQYF.

V and J are TRBV18 and TRBJ1-3, with D possibly TRBD1 on 5 matching bases. The ends were cut back, 8 bases at V and 0 bases at J, with 11 bases in the middle. The germline V gene encodes CDR1 KGHSH and CDR2 LQKENI. CDR3 length equals 14 residues. This CDR3 reads CASPGGNSGNTIYF. The CDR3 DNA is TGTGCCAGCCCGGGGGGTAACTCTGGAAACACCATATATTTT.

The V call is TRBV18, the J call TRBJ2-1; TRBD2 matches 8 bases. CDR3 length: 16 amino acids. Germline loops: CDR1 KGHSH, CDR2 LQKENI. V shed 3 bases, J shed 0 bases, and the junction held 4 bases outside the gene matches. The CDR3 sequence is CASSPSGGYSYNEQFF. The CDR3 coding sequence is TGTGCCAGCTCACCCAGCGGGGGCTACTCCTACAATGAGCAGTTCTTC.

The chain carries TRBV11-3 and TRBJ2-7; tentative D call: TRBD1 (5 bases). From germline, CDR1 is SGHNT and CDR2 YENEEA. The CDR3 is made up of 14 amino acids. V lost 3 bases to trimming and J lost 2 bases, with 11 bases between them. The CDR3 loop reads CASSFMTDTYEQYV. Here the CDR3 DNA reads TGTGCCAGCAGCTTCATGACGGACACCTACGAGCAGTACGTC.

V and J are TRBV19 and TRBJ2-1; D is undetermined. The CDR3 consists of 11 residues. The germline gives CDR1 LNHDA, CDR2 SQIVND (reference sequence). The V end lost 7 bases, the J end lost 3 bases, and 4 bases lay between the germline ends. CDR3 amino acids: CASKDYNEQFF. CDR3 DNA: TGTGCCAGTAAGGACTACAATGAGCAGTTCTTC.

The J gene is TRBJ1-6, the V gene TRBV10-2; D is ambiguous. The V end lost 7 bases, the J end lost 0 bases, and 4 bases lay between the germline ends. Germline lookup yields CDR1 WSHSY and CDR2 SAAADI. The CDR3 has 13 residues. For the CDR3, the DNA is TGCGCCAGCAAGGACTCCTATAATTCACCCCTCCACTTT. Translated, it gives CASKDSYNSPLHF.

V and J are TRBV11-3 and TRBJ2-1; 9 bases are a match to TRBD2. Per germline, CDR1 SGHNT and CDR2 YENEEA. J lost 4 bases, V lost 3 bases, and 7 bases had no gene match. The CDR3 totals 16 residues. The CDR3 loop is CASSLTAGGPYNEQFF. CDR3 nucleotides: TGTGCCAGCAGCTTGACGGCGGGGGGGCCGTACAATGAGCAGTTCTTC.

This clone was seen once. The chain employs TRBV5-1 and TRBJ2-1; the match to TRBD1 covers 9 bases. The CDR3 length is 16 residues. Germline lookup yields CDR1 SGHRS and CDR2 YFSETQ. V lost 0 bases to trimming and J lost 8 bases; unmatched junction nucleotides: 9. CDR3 protein: CASSLEQGARSDEQFF. In nucleotides, the CDR3 is TGCGCCAGCAGCTTGGAACAGGGGGCGCGTTCAGATGAGCAGTTCTTC.

The J gene is TRBJ2-5, the V gene TRBV6-8, with 11 bases fitting TRBD2. There are 15 residues in the CDR3. Unmatched junction bases numbered 7, after V lost 5 bases and J lost 5 bases. Per the germline V gene, CDR1 is MNHGY and CDR2 is SAAAGT. CDR3 region: CASSEGSGGAETQYF. Written as DNA, the CDR3 is TGTGCCAGCAGTGAGGGTAGCGGGGGGGCCGAGACCCAGTACTTC.

The chain is built from TRBV6-8 and TRBJ2-7; tentatively, D is TRBD1 or TRBD2 (5 bases each). Per the germline V gene, CDR1 is MNHGY and CDR2 is SAAAGT. There are 14 residues in the CDR3. V dropped 2 bases and J dropped 6 bases, with 14 bases sitting between them. CDR3 DNA sequence: TGTGCCAGCAGTTACACAGATCGGGACCTCGAGCAGTACTTC. Its translation is CASSYTDRDLEQYF.

This clone was seen a handful of times. This chain links TRBV19 with TRBJ1-2; 7 bases agree with TRBD1. This CDR3 has 13 residues. V lost 7 bases to trimming and J lost 4 bases; unmatched junction nucleotides: 6. Germline lookup yields CDR1 LNHDA and CDR2 SQIVND (reference sequence). The CDR3 spells CASTLQGTYGYTF. Here the CDR3 DNA reads TGTGCCAGTACTTTACAGGGGACCTATGGCTACACCTTC.

This chain uses TRBV22-1 with TRBJ2-7; TRBD2 is the table's D call and was not checked against the DNA. TRBV22-1 is a pseudogene. This CDR3 contains 13 residues. CDR3 protein: CASSWTSHYEQYF. The DNA of the CDR3 is TGTGCCAGCAGCTGGACTAGTCACTACGAGCAGTACTTC.

V usage is TRBV29-1 and J usage is TRBJ2-3; tentatively, D is TRBD2 (5 bases). The CDR3 covers 15 residues. CDR1 is SQVTM, CDR2 ANQGSEA, per germline. V was trimmed by 6 bases and J by 7 bases, leaving 23 bases between them. In nucleotides, the CDR3 is TGCAGCGTCGTCCTCCTGGAGGCAAGGGAGAATACGCAGTATTTT. Amino acid sequence: CSVVLLEARENTQYF.

The chain links TRBV28 to TRBJ1-5; TRBD1 is a possible D gene (5 bases). CDR3 length: 15 residues. The V and J ends lost 6 bases and 1 base respectively, with 13 bases between them. Germline CDR1 reads MDHEN; CDR2 reads SYDVKM. The CDR3 region is CASRLTGSSNQPQHF. CDR3 DNA: TGTGCCAGCAGACTTACAGGTAGCAGCAATCAGCCCCAGCATTTT.

This chain connects TRBV10-2 to TRBJ1-1, with a possible D match to TRBD1 (5 bases). V dropped 8 bases and J dropped 5 bases, with 12 bases sitting between them. Germline V gene sequence: CDR1 WSHSY, CDR2 SAAADI. The CDR3 is made up of 12 amino acids. The CDR3 sequence: CASSGSVTEAFF. The CDR3 coding sequence is TGCGCCAGCTCAGGGTCGGTGACTGAAGCTTTCTTT.

J is TRBJ2-7 and V is TRBV30, with D uncertain. Germline V CDR1 and CDR2: GTSNPN, SVGIG (reference sequence). This CDR3 has 11 amino acids. V lost 2 bases, J lost 3 bases, and 5 bases lay in between. CDR3 sequence reads: CAWSKGYEQYV. For the CDR3, the DNA is TGTGCCTGGAGTAAAGGCTACGAGCAGTACGTC.

The gene calls are TRBV30 and TRBJ2-2; D is ambiguous. This CDR3 has 14 amino acids. Germline CDR1 is GTSNPN and CDR2 is SVGIG (reference sequence). V was trimmed by 3 bases and J by 3 bases, leaving 11 bases between them. CDR3: CAWRSHLDTGELFF. The CDR3, as DNA: TGTGCCTGGAGGTCACACCTGGACACCGGGGAGCTGTTTTTT.

This clone has a handful of counts. The V gene is TRBV6-8, the J gene TRBJ1-1; D may be TRBD1 (5 bases). CDR1 is MNHGY and CDR2 is SAAAGT in the germline V gene. There are 14 residues in the CDR3. Trimming shortened V by 6 bases and J by 1 base, and 12 bases separated the two germline ends. The CDR3 spells CASRTITGNTEAFF. In DNA form, the CDR3 reads TGTGCCAGCAGAACCATAACAGGGAACACTGAAGCTTTCTTT.

The chain employs TRBV15 and TRBJ2-3; D possibly uses TRBD1 or TRBD2 (5 bases each). This CDR3 has 15 amino acids. The V and J ends lost 6 bases and 0 bases respectively, with 13 bases between them. CDR1 LNHNV and CDR2 YYDKDF come from the germline V gene (reference sequence). CDR3 in DNA: TGTGCCACCAGTAAGAACGGGGCTAGCACAGATACGCAGTATTTT. It translates to CATSKNGASTDTQYF.

The genes are TRBV19 and TRBJ1-2; 9 bases align to TRBD1. The CDR3 covers 16 residues. Looked up from germline, CDR1 is LNHDA and CDR2 is SQIVND (reference sequence). The trim removed 7 bases at V and 5 bases at J, leaving 14 bases unmatched. CDR3 amino acids: CASIRRDRAWEYGYTF. The CDR3 DNA follows: TGTGCCAGTATTCGGCGGGACAGGGCATGGGAGTATGGCTACACCTTC. Together with reference TRBV19 and TRBJ1-2, the CDR3 gives the full variable domain: DGGITQSPKYLFRKEGQNVTLSCEQNLNHDAMYWYRQDPGQGLRLIYYSQIVNDFQKGDIAEGYSVSREKKESFPLTVTSAQKNPTAFYLCASIRRDRAWEYGYTFGSGTRLTVV.

This clone was detected only once. DNA for the CDR3: TGTGCCAGTAGTATTGGTAGCGGGTACCACAATGAGCAGTTCTTC. Its protein product is CASSIGSGYHNEQFF. The chain is built from TRBV19 and TRBJ2-1; 7 positions agree with TRBD2. Losses at the gene ends were 3 bases for V and 5 bases for J; bases not matched to a gene: 7. CDR1 and CDR2 from the germline V gene are LNHDA and SQIVND (reference sequence). The CDR3 has 15 residues.

The V gene is TRBV10-1, the J gene TRBJ2-6; TRBD1 matches at 10 bases. This CDR3 comprises 14 residues. The germline V gene has CDR1 WNHNN and CDR2 SYGVQD (reference sequence). V lost 8 bases, J lost 3 bases, and 1 base stayed unmatched. The CDR3 DNA follows: TGCGCCAGCGGGACAGGGGATGGGGCCAACGTCCTGACTTTC. Its translation: CASGTGDGANVLTF.